This TCR beta chain derives from a study of blood T cell repertoires in COVID-19. Overall study: Sites across the United States, Italy and Spain contributed samples from acute and convalescent COVID-19. The analysed material was cDNA or gDNA that came from T cells, B-cell-depleted T cells, or PBMCs.

Assay used: immunoSEQ multiplex PCR; TCRdb lists only in-frame clones, some missing. This table holds fewer than 180,000 clones, roughly 82% found once. The ends lost 6 bases at V and 2 bases at J; junction bases unmatched: 6. Germline V lookup: CDR1 SQVTM, CDR2 ANQGSEA. The CDR3 loop spans 13 amino acids. Sequencing input: peripheral blood. The clonotype originates from a man in his 70s with acute or convalescent COVID-19. This sequence joins TRBV29-1 and TRBJ1-1; 7 bases match TRBD1. This CDR3 reads CSVLSGGNTEAFF. CDR3 sequence (DNA): TGCAGCGTCCTGTCAGGGGGTAACACTGAAGCTTTCTTT.